The 22 T cell receptor beta chains reported below all come from one sample, sequenced in a study of yellow fever vaccine responses in identical twins (dated by TCRdb to 2017 to 2018). Libraries were prepared through RT-PCR. Reads for this sample came from an Illumina HiSeq 2500. Clones were called with MiXCR by TCRdb after fastp trimmed the public reads at Q25, and only in-frame beta chains were retained. Records with the same CDR3 protein are collapsed into one entry carrying the most frequent genes and DNA. The sample includes about 21,000 distinct CDR3 sequences, with roughly 80% observed a single time. The leading ten clones occupy 4% to 5.5% of the sample. The source material was T cells from blood (PBMCs), unsorted or a sorted subset (not recorded which), sampled before or after yellow fever vaccination (not recorded which). The receptor source for this set is a woman in her late teens or twenties who received the yellow fever vaccine. Donor details come from another sample of the same person, matched by shared clones.

The CDR3 is CATSDNPGQGIINEQFF. DNA for the CDR3: TGTGCCACCAGTGATAACCCGGGACAGGGAATAATCAATGAGCAGTTCTTC. The chain joins TRBV24-1 to TRBJ2-1, with TRBD1 matching 9 bases. This CDR3 spans 17 amino acids. Germline V gene lookup returns CDR1 KGHDR and CDR2 SFDVKD. Trimming at V came to 3 bases and at J to 6 bases, leaving 11 bases not matched to a gene.

The chain combines TRBV20-1 with TRBJ2-1, with D possibly TRBD2 on 6 matching bases. This CDR3 comprises 13 residues. Trimming removed 5 bases at V and 3 bases at J, with 11 bases between. Germline V gene lookup returns CDR1 DFQATT and CDR2 SNEGSKA (reference sequence). The CDR3 nucleotides are TGCAGTGCTCCCCGGGACTTCTACAATGAGCAGTTCTTC. It encodes CSAPRDFYNEQFF.

This rearrangement joins TRBV10-3 to TRBJ1-1; 8 nucleotides match TRBD1. The germline gives CDR1 ENHRY, CDR2 SYGVKD. V was clipped by 3 bases and J by 0 bases; unmatched bases: 3. The CDR3 totals 15 residues. The CDR3 bases are TGTGCCATCAGTGACAGGGGGCTCGTGAACACTGAAGCTTTCTTT. The encoded protein is CAISDRGLVNTEAFF.

J is TRBJ1-6 and V is TRBV3-1; TRBD1 might be the D (5 bases). Trimming pared 2 bases from V and 9 bases from J, leaving 17 bases between. There are 16 residues in the CDR3. Germline CDR1 is LGHDT and CDR2 is YNNKEL (reference sequence). The CDR3 is CASSQFASDQGSPLHF. The CDR3 DNA follows: TGTGCCAGCAGCCAATTCGCATCCGACCAGGGTTCACCCCTCCACTTT. Combining the CDR3 with reference TRBV3-1 and TRBJ1-6 gives the whole variable domain DTAVSQTPKYLVTQMGNDKSIKCEQNLGHDTMYWYKQDSKKFLKIMFSYNNKELIINETVPNRFSPKSPDKAHLNLHINSLELGDSAVYFCASSQFASDQGSPLHFGNGTRLTVT.

The J gene is TRBJ2-2, the V gene TRBV7-2; TRBD2 aligns across 7 bases. The CDR3 extends over 15 amino acids. Germline CDR1 and CDR2: SGHTA and FQGNSA. The V segment lost 5 bases and the J segment 7 bases; nucleotides outside the gene matches: 10. CDR3 sequence reads: CASSLITSAGGELFF. The CDR3 DNA is TGTGCCAGCAGCCTTATAACTAGCGCGGGCGGGGAGCTGTTTTTT.

The chain is built from TRBV18 and TRBJ1-1, with no clear D. V lost 4 bases and J 0 bases, leaving 12 bases between the germline ends. The CDR3 extends over 15 amino acids. Germline V gives CDR1 KGHSH, CDR2 LQKENI. The CDR3 coding sequence is TGTGCCAGCTCACGGTCTATCGGTATGAACACTGAAGCTTTCTTT. Translated, it gives CASSRSIGMNTEAFF.

The V and J genes are TRBV29-1 and TRBJ2-2, with D hard to call. The germline CDR1 and CDR2 sequences are SQVTM and ANQGSEA. CDR3 length equals 13 residues. The V and J ends lost 4 bases and 6 bases respectively, with 12 bases between them. CDR3 residues: CSVVLAGPGELFF. In nucleotides, the CDR3 is TGCAGCGTTGTGTTGGCCGGGCCCGGGGAGCTGTTTTTT.

The CDR3 coding sequence is TGCAGCGTTGATCAGGGCTACAGCACAGATACGCAGTATTTT. It specifies CSVDQGYSTDTQYF. The chain joins TRBV29-1 to TRBJ2-3; D may be TRBD1 (5 bases). V lost 3 bases to trimming and J lost 0 bases, with 10 bases between them. The CDR3 contains 14 residues. Germline assignment: CDR1 SQVTM and CDR2 ANQGSEA.

This clonotype was seen a few times. V gene TRBV4-1 combines with J gene TRBJ2-1; D is perhaps TRBD2 (6 bases). Germline CDR1 and CDR2: MGHRA and YSYEKL. This CDR3 comprises 16 residues. Deletions cut 1 base from V and 4 bases from J, with 14 bases between. The CDR3 spells CASSQVNSGGYNEQFF. CDR3 coding DNA: TGCGCCAGCAGCCAAGTTAATAGCGGAGGTTACAATGAGCAGTTCTTC.

The V call is TRBV27, the J call TRBJ2-3, with TRBD2 as a possible D gene (6 bases). The CDR3 is 13 residues long. Trimming stripped 10 bases from V and 2 bases from J, with 13 bases between. Germline V gives CDR1 MNHEY, CDR2 SMNVEV (reference sequence). CDR3 loop: CATYWGDTDTQYF. For the CDR3, the DNA is TGTGCCACCTATTGGGGGGACACAGATACGCAGTATTTT.

The chain uses TRBV11-1 and TRBJ2-5; 9 positions agree with TRBD2. The junction had 6 bases not matched to a gene; V was cut back by 4 bases and J by 3 bases. Germline-derived CDR1 and CDR2 are SGHAT and FQDESV (reference sequence). The CDR3 consists of 15 residues. CDR3 sequence reads: CASSSPTSGKETQYF. The CDR3, as DNA: TGTGCCAGCAGCTCACCGACTAGCGGAAAAGAGACCCAGTACTTC.

In DNA, the CDR3 is TGCGCCAGCAGCTCCTCCACAGATACGCAGTATTTT. Translated: CASSSSTDTQYF. The V call is TRBV5-1, the J call TRBJ2-3; no clear D. Germline lookup yields CDR1 SGHRS and CDR2 YFSETQ. The V and J ends lost 3 bases and 2 bases respectively, with 4 bases between them. The CDR3 covers 12 residues.

The chain carries TRBV29-1 and TRBJ2-3; tentative D call: TRBD1 (5 bases). V dropped 3 bases and J dropped 4 bases, with 11 bases sitting between them. Germline values: CDR1 SQVTM, CDR2 ANQGSEA. The CDR3 is made up of 13 amino acids. As DNA, the CDR3 is TGCAGCGTTGAGAGGACAAGCGCAGATACGCAGTATTTT. This gives the protein CSVERTSADTQYF.

This sequence joins TRBV19 and TRBJ2-1; 12 bases align to TRBD2. J gave up 8 bases and V 2 bases, and 4 bases lay outside the gene matches. CDR3 length: 15 amino acids. Germline loops: CDR1 LNHDA, CDR2 SQIVND (reference sequence). CDR3 DNA sequence: TGTGCCAGTAGTATAACCGGGACTAGCGGGCATGAGCAGTTCTTC. Translated: CASSITGTSGHEQFF.

V and J are TRBV4-1 and TRBJ1-1, with 7 bases matching TRBD1. The CDR3 is 11 residues long. Germline CDR1 reads MGHRA; CDR2 reads YSYEKL. After removal of 4 bases from V and 10 bases from J, the junction contained 3 bases not matched to a gene. This CDR3 is CASSPGTAAFF. For the CDR3, the DNA is TGCGCCAGCAGCCCCGGGACAGCAGCTTTCTTT.

The J gene is TRBJ2-1, the V gene TRBV5-1; D call uncertain. Trimming took 0 bases from V and 8 from J, leaving 6 bases between them. The CDR3 covers 12 residues. The germline V gene encodes CDR1 SGHRS and CDR2 YFSETQ. The CDR3 nucleotides are TGCGCCAGCAGCTTGGATGTGGATGAGCAGTTCTTC. Encoded protein: CASSLDVDEQFF. The full variable domain, in which reference TRBV5-1 and TRBJ2-1 provide the parts outside the CDR3, is KAGVTQTPRYLIKTRGQQVTLSCSPISGHRSVSWYQQTPGQGLQFLFEYFSETQRNKGNFPGRFSGRQFSNSRSEMNVSTLELGDSALYLCASSLDVDEQFFGPGTRLTVL.

This clonotype came up a few times. This chain links TRBV7-9 with TRBJ1-1; D is undetermined. V shed 5 bases and J shed 1 base, with 8 bases lying between them. The CDR3 has 13 residues. Germline V lookup: CDR1 SEHNR, CDR2 FQNEAQ (reference sequence). The CDR3 coding sequence is TGTGCCAGCAGCGTCAGCGGGAACACTGAAGCTTTCTTT. Its protein product is CASSVSGNTEAFF.

The chain is built from TRBV2 and TRBJ2-3; D is unclear. Germline V gene data show CDR1 as SNHLY and CDR2 as FYNNEI. The CDR3 is 13 residues long. V was clipped by 3 bases and J by 4 bases, with 8 bases between them. The DNA of the CDR3 is TGTGCCAGCAGTGAGTTGCCAGCAGATACGCAGTATTTT. It codes for CASSELPADTQYF.

The gene calls are TRBV4-1 and TRBJ1-1; D perhaps matches TRBD1 (6 bases). CDR1 and CDR2 from the germline V gene are MGHRA and YSYEKL. Trimming cost V 1 base and J 5 bases, with 14 bases left between them. CDR3 length: 15 residues. CDR3 region: CASSQVEVRGTEAFF. The CDR3 DNA is TGCGCCAGCAGCCAAGTGGAGGTGAGGGGGACTGAAGCTTTCTTT.

The chain uses TRBV10-1 and TRBJ1-1, with D uncertain. The CDR3 is 14 amino acids. Trimming left V 6 bases short and J 1 base short, with 12 bases between. CDR1 is WNHNN and CDR2 is SYGVQD in the germline V gene (reference sequence). CDR3: CASSQGRENTEAFF. DNA of the CDR3: TGCGCCAGCAGCCAAGGACGGGAGAACACTGAAGCTTTCTTT.

V gene TRBV12-3 or TRBV12-4 combines with J gene TRBJ1-2; D is unresolved. This CDR3 region has 19 residues. Trimming pared 3 bases from V and 1 base from J, leaving 24 bases between. In nucleotides, the CDR3 is TGTGCCAGCAGTTTTAACCCGGACGGCTCGTTATCCGGTAACTATGGCTACACCTTC. It is translated as CASSFNPDGSLSGNYGYTF.

V gene TRBV4-2 combines with J gene TRBJ1-1, with 9 bases identical to TRBD1. V trimming: 4 bases; J trimming: 1 base; junction bases outside the gene matches: 10. The CDR3 totals 17 residues. Looked up from germline, CDR1 is LGHNA and CDR2 is YNFKEQ. The CDR3 DNA reads TGTGCCAGCAGCCCCCGGACAGGGGATGGTGAGAACACTGAAGCTTTCTTT. The encoded protein is CASSPRTGDGENTEAFF.